The 23 T cell receptor beta chains below come from one sample, sequenced in a study of T cell responses to AZD1222 COVID-19 vaccine. The repertoire was sequenced with immunoSEQ multiplex PCR; TCRdb's copy has only in-frame clones and lacks some. This table holds tens of thousands of clones, roughly 75% found once. The source was peripheral blood, collected 28 days after the second dose of the MenACWY control vaccine. The receptors come from an adult who received the MenACWY meningococcal vaccine as a control.

J is TRBJ1-3 and V is TRBV6-6; D is uncertain. Germline V CDR1 and CDR2: MNHNY, SVGAGI (reference sequence). The CDR3 has 17 amino acids. The V and J ends lost 5 bases and 5 bases respectively, with 22 bases between them. The chain's CDR3 is CASSPDRAPGRRNTIYF. The CDR3 DNA reads TGTGCCAGCAGTCCAGACCGGGCCCCTGGGAGGCGAAACACCATATATTTT.

This clone turned up a few times. The chain carries TRBV19 and TRBJ1-6, with D hard to call. The V end was cut by 3 bases, the J end by 7 bases, with 10 bases between. Germline lookup yields CDR1 LNHDA and CDR2 SQIVND (reference sequence). The length of the CDR3 is 14 residues. The CDR3 sequence: CASSMVTVNSPLHF. DNA for the CDR3: TGTGCCAGTAGTATGGTGACGGTCAATTCACCCCTCCACTTT.

The chain carries TRBV20-1 and TRBJ2-1, with D unresolved. Deletions cut 3 bases from V and 7 bases from J, with 10 bases between. CDR3 length equals 12 residues. Germline CDR1 DFQATT, CDR2 SNEGSKA (reference sequence). As DNA, the CDR3 is TGCAGTGCTAGTCTTCGGGTGAATGAGCAGTTCTTC. It yields the protein CSASLRVNEQFF.

The genes are TRBV28 and TRBJ2-3; D gene ambiguous. Per the germline V gene, CDR1 is MDHEN and CDR2 is SYDVKM. The V end lost 2 bases, the J end lost 7 bases, and 10 bases lay between the germline ends. The CDR3 is 13 amino acids. As DNA, the CDR3 is TGTGCCAGCAGTTTAAGTGGAACCTATACGCAGTATTTT. Protein sequence: CASSLSGTYTQYF.

In its sample, this clone was seen a few times. The chain links TRBV2 to TRBJ2-1; 7 bases line up with TRBD1. The V segment lost 6 bases and the J segment 0 bases; nucleotides outside the gene matches: 2. This CDR3 is 14 amino acids long. Germline values: CDR1 SNHLY, CDR2 FYNNEI. As DNA, the CDR3 is TGTGCCAGCAGGGGACAGAGCTCCTACAATGAGCAGTTCTTC. Translated, it gives CASRGQSSYNEQFF.

This clone was seen a handful of times. This chain joins TRBV3-1 (or the pseudogene TRBV3-2) and TRBJ2-2, with a possible D match to TRBD2 (6 bases). Germline assignment: CDR1 LGHDT and CDR2 YNNKEL (reference sequence). V gave up 4 bases and J gave up 1 base, with 13 bases separating them. CDR3 length: 16 amino acids. The chain's CDR3 is CASSRKGGLNTGELFF. The CDR3 nucleotides read TGTGCCAGCAGCCGTAAGGGAGGTTTGAACACCGGGGAGCTGTTTTTT.

DNA of the CDR3: TGTGCCAGCAGCGGCCGAACCGTGGCTAACTATGGCTACACCTTC. Protein product: CASSGRTVANYGYTF. The gene calls are TRBV3-1 (or the pseudogene TRBV3-2) and TRBJ1-2; D is unclear. The CDR3 extends over 15 amino acids. From germline, CDR1 is LGHDT and CDR2 YNNKEL (reference sequence). Trimming shortened V by 5 bases and J by 0 bases, and 13 bases separated the two germline ends.

The rearrangement links TRBV5-6 to TRBJ2-7; TRBD2 is a possible D gene (5 bases). Trimming took 4 bases from V and 1 from J, leaving 6 bases between them. Germline V gene sequence: CDR1 SGHDT, CDR2 YYEEEE. This CDR3 is built from 12 residues. This chain's CDR3 is CASSRLSYEQYV. The CDR3 nucleotides are TGTGCCAGCAGCCGACTATCCTACGAGCAGTACGTC.

This clone was seen only a few times. The chain recombines TRBV2 with TRBJ2-1; TRBD1 aligns across 8 bases. Trimming took 8 bases from V and 0 from J; bases not matched to a gene: 9. In germline, CDR1 is SNHLY, CDR2 FYNNEI. The CDR3 extends over 16 amino acids. The CDR3 is CASLDRVGSSYNEQFF. DNA for the CDR3: TGTGCCAGCCTGGACAGGGTGGGGAGCTCCTACAATGAGCAGTTCTTC.

The rearrangement uses TRBV2 and TRBJ1-1; D gene ambiguous. The CDR3 covers 15 residues. Looked up from germline, CDR1 is SNHLY and CDR2 is FYNNEI. Trimming stripped 6 bases from V and 5 bases from J, with 19 bases between. The CDR3 sequence: CASREEQTPGTEAFF. The CDR3 nucleotides are TGTGCCAGCAGGGAGGAGCAGACCCCGGGTACTGAAGCTTTCTTT.

CDR3 protein: CAISSNSLAGGADTQYF. DNA for the CDR3: TGTGCCATCAGCTCAAATTCCCTAGCGGGGGGGGCAGATACGCAGTATTTT. The genes are TRBV10-3 and TRBJ2-3, with 12 bases lining up with TRBD2. Per germline, CDR1 ENHRY and CDR2 SYGVKD. V dropped 6 bases and J dropped 4; count of bases not matched to a gene: 11. The CDR3 length is 17 residues.

This clone turned up a few times. The chain couples TRBV14 to TRBJ1-2, with 7 positions matching TRBD1. V shed 4 bases, J shed 4 bases, and the junction held 12 bases outside the gene matches. Looked up from germline, CDR1 is SGHDN and CDR2 is FVKESK. The CDR3 has 16 amino acids. As DNA, the CDR3 is TGTGCCAGCAGCCTCCTGGGGGGACAGTCACGCTATGGCTACACCTTC. Protein sequence: CASSLLGGQSRYGYTF.

The V and J genes are TRBV3-1 (or the pseudogene TRBV3-2) and TRBJ2-2, with 10 bases lining up with TRBD2. The V and J ends lost 4 bases and 5 bases, in that order; junction bases with no gene match: 7. The CDR3 spans 16 residues. CDR1 is LGHDT and CDR2 is YNNKEL in the germline V gene (reference sequence). In nucleotides, the CDR3 is TGTGCCAGCAGCCGAGATCTAGCGGGGGTTACCGGGGAGCTGTTTTTT. This translates into CASSRDLAGVTGELFF.

The CDR3 sequence: CASSGDRASTEAFF. The CDR3 bases are TGTGCCAGTAGCGGGGACAGGGCGTCCACTGAAGCTTTCTTT. V gene TRBV19 combines with J gene TRBJ1-1; 9 nucleotides match TRBD1. Germline V gene sequence: CDR1 LNHDA, CDR2 SQIVND (reference sequence). There are 14 residues in the CDR3. V shed 6 bases and J 4 bases; nucleotides not matched to a gene: 6. Full variable domain (missing parts from reference TRBV19 and TRBJ1-1): DGGITQSPKYLFRKEGQNVTLSCEQNLNHDAMYWYRQDPGQGLRLIYYSQIVNDFQKGDIAEGYSVSREKKESFPLTVTSAQKNPTAFYLCASSGDRASTEAFFGQGTRLTVV.

This chain joins TRBV29-1 and TRBJ1-5, with D possibly being TRBD1 (6 bases). Germline V gene sequence: CDR1 SQVTM, CDR2 ANQGSEA. The CDR3 length is 12 residues. V was shortened by 4 bases and J by 7 bases, with 11 bases between the two germline ends. In nucleotides, the CDR3 is TGCAGCGTTGGGGACACTGGACAGCCCCAGCATTTT. Residues: CSVGDTGQPQHF.

The gene calls are TRBV5-1 and TRBJ2-7; D may be TRBD1 (6 bases). CDR3 length: 14 amino acids. From germline, CDR1 is SGHRS and CDR2 YFSETQ. Trimming took 4 bases from V and 1 from J, leaving 12 bases between them. The CDR3 nucleotides read TGCGCCAGCAGCCTACCGACAGGATCCTACGAGCAGTACTTC. This encodes CASSLPTGSYEQYF.

V gene TRBV10-1 combines with J gene TRBJ2-5, with 16 bases fitting TRBD2. Germline CDR1 reads WNHNN; CDR2 reads SYGVQD (reference sequence). Losses at the gene ends were 7 bases for V and 5 bases for J; bases not matched to a gene: 13. This CDR3 contains 18 residues. The CDR3 sequence: CASISPGTSGRALETQYF. In DNA, the CDR3 is TGCGCCAGCATATCCCCCGGGACTAGCGGGAGGGCCCTGGAGACCCAGTACTTC.

The V gene is TRBV3-1 (or the pseudogene TRBV3-2), the J gene TRBJ1-6; tentatively, D is TRBD1 (5 bases). Germline CDR1 reads LGHDT; CDR2 reads YNNKEL (reference sequence). Trimming took off 0 bases at V and 9 bases at J, with 12 bases between the two ends. The CDR3 totals 15 residues. The CDR3 nucleotides are TGTGCCAGCAGCCAAGATTGGGGGGGAGTTTCACCCCTCCACTTT. The encoded protein is CASSQDWGGVSPLHF.

V and J are TRBV9 and TRBJ2-2; D possibly matches TRBD1 or TRBD2 (6 bases each). Trimming pared 6 bases from V and 0 bases from J, leaving 12 bases between. Germline values: CDR1 SGDLS, CDR2 YYNGEE. The CDR3 spans 15 residues. The CDR3 loop reads CASNRGDSNTGELFF. The CDR3, as DNA: TGTGCCAGCAATAGGGGGGATTCGAACACCGGGGAGCTGTTTTTT.

The V call is TRBV2, the J call TRBJ1-5; no reliable D call. V gave up 7 bases and J gave up 0 bases, with 13 bases separating them. The germline CDR1 and CDR2 sequences are SNHLY and FYNNEI. The CDR3 spans 15 residues. CDR3 loop: CASTTTEYSNQPQHF. CDR3 nucleotide sequence: TGTGCCAGCACCACGACCGAGTATAGCAATCAGCCCCAGCATTTT.

CDR3 region: CASSLELAGTHEQFF. The CDR3 DNA reads TGTGCCAGCAGCTTAGAACTAGCGGGGACCCATGAGCAGTTCTTC. This chain uses TRBV5-4 with TRBJ2-1; 10 nucleotides align to TRBD2. Germline CDR1 SGHNT, CDR2 YYREEE (reference sequence). With V trimmed by 2 bases and J by 8 bases, 7 bases remained unmatched. The CDR3 spans 15 residues.

A few counts support this clone. The chain recombines TRBV6-4 with TRBJ1-2; weak D call: TRBD1 (5 bases). CDR1 and CDR2 from the germline V gene are MRHNA and SNTAGT. The V end lost 2 bases, the J end lost 9 bases, and 10 bases lay between the germline ends. CDR3 length: 12 amino acids. Written as DNA, the CDR3 is TGTGCCAGCAGTGACAAGGGGAAGAGCTACACCTTC. The encoded protein is CASSDKGKSYTF.

This rearrangement joins TRBV27 to TRBJ2-5, with D possibly TRBD1 on 5 matching bases. Deletions cut 5 bases from V and 2 bases from J, with 15 bases between. CDR3 length equals 15 residues. Germline CDR1 and CDR2: MNHEY and SMNVEV (reference sequence). CDR3 loop: CASSPPGFGQETQYF. CDR3 bases: TGTGCCAGCAGTCCGCCAGGGTTCGGTCAAGAGACCCAGTACTTC.